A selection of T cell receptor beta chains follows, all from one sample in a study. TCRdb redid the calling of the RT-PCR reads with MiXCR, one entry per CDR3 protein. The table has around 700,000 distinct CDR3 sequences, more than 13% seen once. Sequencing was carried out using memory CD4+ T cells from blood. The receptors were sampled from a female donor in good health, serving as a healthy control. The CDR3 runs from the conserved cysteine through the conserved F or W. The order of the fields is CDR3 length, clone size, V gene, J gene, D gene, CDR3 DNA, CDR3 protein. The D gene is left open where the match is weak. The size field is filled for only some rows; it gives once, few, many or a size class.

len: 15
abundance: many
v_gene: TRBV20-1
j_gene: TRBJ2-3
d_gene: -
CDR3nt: TGCAGTGCTAGAGATTATGGGAAGACAGCAGATACGCAGTATTTT
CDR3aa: CSARDYGKTADTQYF

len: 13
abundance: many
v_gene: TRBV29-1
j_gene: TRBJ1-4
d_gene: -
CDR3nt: TGCAGCGTTCGAAAGGGAACTAATGAAAAACTGTTTTTT
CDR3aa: CSVRKGTNEKLFF

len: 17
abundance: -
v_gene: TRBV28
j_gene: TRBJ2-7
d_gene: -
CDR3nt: TGTGCCAGCAGCTTGAGGCTGGGGTTAGGAGGGTACTACGAGCAGTACTTC
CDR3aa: CASSLRLGLGGYYEQYF

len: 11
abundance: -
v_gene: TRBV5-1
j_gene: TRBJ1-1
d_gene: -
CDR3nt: TGCGCCAGCAGCGTAGGAGGGAGAACTTTCTTT
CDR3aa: CASSVGGRTFF

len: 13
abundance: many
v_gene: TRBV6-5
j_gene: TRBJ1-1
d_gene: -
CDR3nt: TGTGCCAGCAGCCAAATCAGAGGAACTGAAGCTTTCTTT
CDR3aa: CASSQIRGTEAFF

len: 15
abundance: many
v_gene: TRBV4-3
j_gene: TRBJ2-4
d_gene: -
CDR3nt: TGCGCCAGCAGCCAAGATCACACCAGGGAGAACATTCAGTACTTC
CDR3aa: CASSQDHTRENIQYF

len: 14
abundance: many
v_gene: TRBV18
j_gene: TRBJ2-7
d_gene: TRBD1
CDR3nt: TGTGCCAGCAGCCCCGGGACAGGGGCCTACGAGCAGTACTTC
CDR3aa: CASSPGTGAYEQYF

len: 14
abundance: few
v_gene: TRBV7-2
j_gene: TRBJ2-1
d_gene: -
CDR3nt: TGTGCCAGCAGCCCTCACCAGTCGTCCAATGAGCAGTTCTTC
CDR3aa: CASSPHQSSNEQFF

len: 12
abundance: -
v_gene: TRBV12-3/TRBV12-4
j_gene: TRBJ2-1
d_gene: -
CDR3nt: TGTGCCAGCAGTTCGGTCCACTTAGAGCAGTTCTTC
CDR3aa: CASSSVHLEQFF

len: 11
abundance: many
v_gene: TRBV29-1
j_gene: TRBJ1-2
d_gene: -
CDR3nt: TGCAGCGTTTCCCCAGGGTATGGCTACACCTTC
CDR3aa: CSVSPGYGYTF

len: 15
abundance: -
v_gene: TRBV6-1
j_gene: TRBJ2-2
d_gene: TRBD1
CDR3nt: TGTGCCAGCAGTGAGGACAGGGCGATCACCGGGGAGCTGTTTTTT
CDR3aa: CASSEDRAITGELFF

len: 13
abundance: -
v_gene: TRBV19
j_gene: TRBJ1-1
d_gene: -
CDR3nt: TGTGCCAGTAGTACGACGGAGTCCTATGAAGCTTTCTTT
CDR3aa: CASSTTESYEAFF

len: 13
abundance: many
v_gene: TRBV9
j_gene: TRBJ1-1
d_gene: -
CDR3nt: TGTGCCAGCAGCGTACAGGGGAACACTGAAGCTTTCTTT
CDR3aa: CASSVQGNTEAFF

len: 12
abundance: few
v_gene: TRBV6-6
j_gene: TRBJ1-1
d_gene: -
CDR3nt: TGTGCCAGCAGCCCCGCAGGGACCAAAGCTTTCTTT
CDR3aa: CASSPAGTKAFF

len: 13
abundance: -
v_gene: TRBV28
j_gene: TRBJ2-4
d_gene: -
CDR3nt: TGTGCCAGCAGCCCCGGGGGCCAAAACATTCAGTACTTC
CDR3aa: CASSPGGQNIQYF

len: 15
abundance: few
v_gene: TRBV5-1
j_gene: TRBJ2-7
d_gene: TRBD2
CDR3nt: TGCGCCAGCAGCTTGGCGTGGGGGGGGGCCTACGAGCAGTACTTC
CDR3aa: CASSLAWGGAYEQYF

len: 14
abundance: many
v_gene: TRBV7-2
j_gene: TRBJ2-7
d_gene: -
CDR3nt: TGTGCCAGCAGCTTTATTAGGGGCTCCTACGAGCAGTACTTC
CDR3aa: CASSFIRGSYEQYF

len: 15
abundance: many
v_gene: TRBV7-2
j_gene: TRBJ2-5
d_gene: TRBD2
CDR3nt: TGTGCCAGCAGCTTTAGCGGGAGGAGCCGGGAGACCCAGTACTTC
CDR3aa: CASSFSGRSRETQYF

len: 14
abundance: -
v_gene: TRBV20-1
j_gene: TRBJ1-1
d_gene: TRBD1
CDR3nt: TGCAGTGCTAGAGGCTGGACAGGAGAAGCTGAAGCTTTCTTT
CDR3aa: CSARGWTGEAEAFF

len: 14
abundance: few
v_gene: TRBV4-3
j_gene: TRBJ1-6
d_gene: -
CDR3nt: TGCGCCAGCAGCCAAGGAACACAAAATTCACCCCTCCACTTT
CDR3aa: CASSQGTQNSPLHF

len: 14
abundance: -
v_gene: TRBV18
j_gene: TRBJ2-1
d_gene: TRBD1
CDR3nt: TGTGCCAGCTCACCGGCGACAGGGAACAATGAGCAGTTCTTC
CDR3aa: CASSPATGNNEQFF

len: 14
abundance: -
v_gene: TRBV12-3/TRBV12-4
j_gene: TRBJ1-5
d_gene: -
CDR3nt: TGTGCCAGCAGTTTAGCCCGAGGACGGTCCCCCCAGCATTTT
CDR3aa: CASSLARGRSPQHF

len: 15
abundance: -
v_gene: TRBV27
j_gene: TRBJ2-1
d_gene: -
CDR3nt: TGTGCCAGCAGTTTCTCGGGTTTCTCCTACAATGAGCAGTTCTTC
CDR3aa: CASSFSGFSYNEQFF

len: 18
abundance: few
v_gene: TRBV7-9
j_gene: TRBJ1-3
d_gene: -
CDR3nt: TGTGCCAGCAGCCCAAGCCCTAGCAGGTTGCTCTCTGGAAACACCATATATTTT
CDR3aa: CASSPSPSRLLSGNTIYF

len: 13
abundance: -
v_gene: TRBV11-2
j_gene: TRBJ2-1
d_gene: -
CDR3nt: TGTGCCAGCAGCTTAGGGGTTGGGGGTGAGCAGTTCTTC
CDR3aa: CASSLGVGGEQFF

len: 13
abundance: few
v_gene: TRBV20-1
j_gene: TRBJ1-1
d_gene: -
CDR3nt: TGCAGTGCTGCGGCAGACATGAACACTGAAGCTTTCTTT
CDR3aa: CSAAADMNTEAFF

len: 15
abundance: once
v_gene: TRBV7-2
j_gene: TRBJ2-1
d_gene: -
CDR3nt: TGTGCCAGCAGCTTATCAGGGGGGTGGTACAATGAGCAGTTCTTC
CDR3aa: CASSLSGGWYNEQFF

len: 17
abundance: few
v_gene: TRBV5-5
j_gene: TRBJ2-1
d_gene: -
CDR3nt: TGTGCCAGCAGCTCCCCTTTGGGCCAGACCTCCTACAATGAGCAGTTCTTC
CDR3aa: CASSSPLGQTSYNEQFF

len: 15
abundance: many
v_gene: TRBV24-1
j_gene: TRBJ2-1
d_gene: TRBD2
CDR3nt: TGTGCCACCAGCGACCTAGCGGGGAGTTACAATGAGCAGTTCTTC
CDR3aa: CATSDLAGSYNEQFF

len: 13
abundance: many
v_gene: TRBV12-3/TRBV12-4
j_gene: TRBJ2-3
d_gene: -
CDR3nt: TGTGCCAGCAGTTTAGTAGAACAAGATACGCAGTATTTT
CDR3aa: CASSLVEQDTQYF

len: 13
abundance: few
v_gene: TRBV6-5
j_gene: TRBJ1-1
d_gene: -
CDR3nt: TGTGCCAGCTACTACGCAGGGCTCACTGAAGCTTTCTTT
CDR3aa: CASYYAGLTEAFF

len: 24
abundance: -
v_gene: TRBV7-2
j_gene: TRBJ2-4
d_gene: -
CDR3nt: -
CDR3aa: CASSLAGRYNSPLHFGNGTNIQYF

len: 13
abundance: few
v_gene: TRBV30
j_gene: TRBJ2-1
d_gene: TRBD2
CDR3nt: TGTGCCTGGGAGACTAGCATGTACAATGAGCAGTTCTTC
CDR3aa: CAWETSMYNEQFF

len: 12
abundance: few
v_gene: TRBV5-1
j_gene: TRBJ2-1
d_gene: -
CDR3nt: TGCGCCAGCAGCTTGACGGAGGCCAAGCAGTTCTTC
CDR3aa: CASSLTEAKQFF

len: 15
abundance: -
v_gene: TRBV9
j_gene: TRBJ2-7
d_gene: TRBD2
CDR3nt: TGTGCCAGCAGCGTAGGGGGACTAGCGGGAGACGAGCAGTACTTC
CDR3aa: CASSVGGLAGDEQYF

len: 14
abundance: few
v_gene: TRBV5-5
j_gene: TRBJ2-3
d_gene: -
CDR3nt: TGTGCCAGCAGCCTTACGACTTTATCAAATACGCAGTATTTT
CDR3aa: CASSLTTLSNTQYF

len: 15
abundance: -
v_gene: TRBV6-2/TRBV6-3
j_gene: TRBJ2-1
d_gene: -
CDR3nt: TGTGCCAGCAGTTCGGTCGGAAACTCCTACAATGAGCAGTTCTTC
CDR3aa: CASSSVGNSYNEQFF